The 5 T cell receptor beta chains listed next were all sequenced from one sample in a study of identical twins. A single record per CDR3 protein comes from TCRdb applying MiXCR to the 5' RACE reads. The sample shows some 1,700,000 distinct CDR3 sequences, about 32% of them seen only once. Input material: cord blood. The source of these receptors is a newborn girl in good health.

The chain is built from TRBV28 and TRBJ2-6; tentatively, D is TRBD1 (6 bases). From germline, CDR1 is MDHEN and CDR2 SYDVKM. The length of the CDR3 is 17 residues. V lost 8 bases and J 1 base, leaving 18 bases between the germline ends. The CDR3 spells CASFPGTTISGANVLTF. The CDR3 DNA is TGTGCCAGCTTCCCCGGGACAACGATTTCTGGGGCCAACGTCCTGACTTTC.

This clonotype was detected a few times. DNA of the CDR3: TGTGCCGCGAGTACTCTCTCAGGGGGGGTTACCGAGCAGTACTTC. Protein product: CAASTLSGGVTEQYF. The genes are TRBV6-6 and TRBJ2-7, with D possibly being TRBD1 or TRBD2 (7 bases each). Germline V gene lookup returns CDR1 MNHNY and CDR2 SVGAGI (reference sequence). The germline V and J ends were trimmed by 11 bases and 6 bases, with 26 bases remaining between them. The CDR3 consists of 15 residues.

This sequence joins TRBV9 and TRBJ1-6; D is perhaps TRBD1 (6 bases). CDR1 is SGDLS, CDR2 YYNGEE, per germline. The V gene lost 0 bases and the J gene lost 7 bases, with 8 bases spanning the gap. The CDR3 has 14 amino acids. Here the CDR3 reads CASSVADRNSPLHF. Here the CDR3 DNA reads TGTGCCAGCAGCGTAGCCGACAGGAATTCACCCCTCCACTTT.

The chain links TRBV10-3 to TRBJ2-5, with TRBD2 matching over 11 bases. The V gene's germline CDR1 is ENHRY and CDR2 SYGVKD. The ends lost 6 bases at V and 9 bases at J; junction bases unmatched: 18. The CDR3 loop spans 17 amino acids. CDR3 amino acids: CAIRETSGVLFPESQYF. CDR3 DNA sequence: TGTGCCATCAGGGAGACTAGCGGGGTTCTGTTCCCGGAGTCCCAGTACTTC.

This sequence joins TRBV9 and TRBJ2-7; 7 bases are a match to TRBD2. V dropped 4 bases and J dropped 0; count of bases not matched to a gene: 10. The CDR3 is 16 amino acids. CDR1 is SGDLS and CDR2 is YYNGEE in the germline V gene. As DNA, the CDR3 is TGTGCCAGCAGCTCCCGACCTACTAGCGCCTCCTACGAGCAGTACTTC. Amino acid sequence: CASSSRPTSASYEQYF.